This paragraph reports one TCR beta chain. The antigen is not known. This record belongs to a study of cytomegalovirus exposure and HLA in healthy donors. Study outcomes and limitations: There were some public TCRs occurring in many donors, but most TCR sequences were rare.

The repertoire was sequenced with immunoSEQ multiplex PCR; TCRdb's copy has only in-frame clones and lacks some. The table includes roughly 310,000 clones, roughly 90% detected once. Germline V CDR1 and CDR2: ENHRY, SYGVKD. This CDR3 comprises 15 residues. Trimming left V 10 bases short and J 2 bases short, with 19 bases between. The receptor was isolated from a man younger than 45 in good health and CMV-seronegative. The rearrangement uses TRBV10-3 and TRBJ2-3, with a possible D match to TRBD2 (7 bases). The source material was PBMCs. DNA of the CDR3: TGTGCCACGGGGACAAGCGGGGTGGTCACAGATACGCAGTATTTT. Protein: CATGTSGVVTDTQYF.